The 13 T cell receptor beta chains below were found in one sample sequenced in a study of T-cell reconstitution after alpha-beta-depleted transplantation in children. Using unique molecular identifiers, the investigators prepared the TCRbeta library. TCRdb re-called the PCR reads with MiXCR, one entry per CDR3 protein. In the table there are about 300,000 distinct CDR3 sequences, 10% of which are singletons. Specimen: PBMCs, collected before TCRalphabeta/CD19-depleted stem cell transplant. The receptors stem from a boy in the first two years of life with acute myeloid leukemia, due to receive a stem cell transplant.

This clonotype was picked up many times. The J gene is TRBJ2-1, the V gene TRBV29-1, with 11 nucleotides matching TRBD2. The CDR3 covers 14 residues. The germline CDR1 and CDR2 sequences are SQVTM and ANQGSEA. The trim removed 5 bases at V and 8 bases at J, leaving 8 bases unmatched. CDR3: CSVPGLAVPHEQFF. The CDR3 nucleotides are TGCAGCGTTCCGGGACTAGCGGTACCCCATGAGCAGTTCTTC.

This clonotype was found many times. V usage is TRBV7-3 and J usage is TRBJ2-4; 7 bases are a match to TRBD1. J gave up 6 bases and V 5 bases, and 4 bases lay outside the gene matches. The CDR3 extends over 13 amino acids. Germline loops: CDR1 SGHTA, CDR2 FQGTGA. The CDR3 coding sequence is TGTGCCAGCAGCGAACCAGGGGGAAACATTCAGTACTTC. Translation: CASSEPGGNIQYF.

In this sample, this clonotype turned up many times. The chain links TRBV5-1 to TRBJ2-3, with 7 bases fitting TRBD2. Germline trimming cut 5 bases from V and 2 bases from J; bases unmatched to any gene: 5. CDR3 length: 14 amino acids. Germline assignment: CDR1 SGHRS and CDR2 YFSETQ. DNA of the CDR3: TGCGCCAGCAGTATAGCGGGTCCCACAGATACGCAGTATTTT. Its translation: CASSIAGPTDTQYF.

The chain is built from TRBV4-1 and TRBJ1-4; D unresolved. The CDR3 has 16 residues. V was pared by 0 bases and J by 8 bases, with 16 bases between. Germline CDR1 is MGHRA and CDR2 is YSYEKL. Here the CDR3 DNA reads TGCGCCAGCAGCCAAGATCGATGGAGGGCCCCCGAAAAACTGTTTTTT. This encodes CASSQDRWRAPEKLFF.

The V gene is TRBV20-1, the J gene TRBJ2-1; D may be TRBD2 (5 bases). V shed 5 bases and J shed 6 bases, with 14 bases lying between them. CDR3 length: 13 amino acids. CDR1 DFQATT and CDR2 SNEGSKA come from the germline V gene (reference sequence). In DNA, the CDR3 is TGCAGTGCTCCAGGACTCCCCAGCAATGAGCAGTTCTTC. Translated, it gives CSAPGLPSNEQFF.

The chain recombines TRBV18 with TRBJ1-5; maybe TRBD1 (6 bases). The CDR3 length is 14 residues. Germline V gene sequence: CDR1 KGHSH, CDR2 LQKENI. Deletions cut 4 bases from V and 4 bases from J, with 11 bases between. This CDR3 is CASSHTQGNQPQHF. CDR3 bases: TGTGCCAGCTCACATACACAGGGAAATCAGCCCCAGCATTTT.

This clonotype has ten or more counts. The junction differs from germline at one of its ends, possibly a read error. This chain connects TRBV7-6 to TRBJ2-5; the match to TRBD2 covers 9 bases. CDR1 is SGHVS, CDR2 FNYEAQ, per germline. This CDR3 spans 16 amino acids. The CDR3 is CASSSRVAGVQETHYF. DNA of the CDR3: TGTGCCAGCAGCTCCCGGGTAGCGGGGGTTCAAGAGACCCATTACTTC.

This clonotype was detected many times. The chain has TRBV28 and TRBJ2-2, with 7 bases that match TRBD2. Germline CDR1 and CDR2: MDHEN and SYDVKM. The CDR3 loop spans 16 amino acids. Trimming removed 3 bases from V and 0 bases from J; junction bases left unmatched: 4. The CDR3 region is CASSLGTIPNTGELFF. CDR3 bases: TGTGCCAGCAGTTTGGGGACTATCCCGAACACCGGGGAGCTGTTTTTT. Full variable domain (outside the CDR3, taken from reference TRBV28 and TRBJ2-2): DVKVTQSSRYLVKRTGEKVFLECVQDMDHENMFWYRQDPGLGLRLIYFSYDVKMKEKGDIPEGYSVSREKKERFSLILESASTNQTSMYLCASSLGTIPNTGELFFGEGSRLTVL.

This clonotype was found many times. This rearrangement joins TRBV5-1 to TRBJ1-4, with 7 nucleotides matching TRBD1. The V segment lost 4 bases and the J segment 0 bases; nucleotides outside the gene matches: 3. Germline lookup yields CDR1 SGHRS and CDR2 YFSETQ. The CDR3 runs 15 residues. CDR3 in amino acids: CASSVGQSTNEKLFF. The CDR3 region has the DNA TGCGCCAGCAGCGTGGGACAGTCAACTAATGAAAAACTGTTTTTT.

The chain joins TRBV2 to TRBJ2-3; no firm D call. From germline, CDR1 is SNHLY and CDR2 FYNNEI. The CDR3 consists of 11 residues. Deletions cut 10 bases from V and 10 bases from J, with 15 bases between. Here the CDR3 DNA reads TGTGCCAACCAGGCCGGTCGGCCGCAGTATTTT. Amino acids: CANQAGRPQYF.

This clonotype showed up many times. V is TRBV10-3 and J is TRBJ2-7; weak D call: TRBD1 (6 bases). CDR3 length: 13 amino acids. V was clipped by 4 bases and J by 3 bases, with 10 bases between them. Germline V gene data show CDR1 as ENHRY and CDR2 as SYGVKD. The CDR3, as DNA: TGTGCCATCAGTGGATTACAGGGCTACGAGCAGTACTTC. This gives the protein CAISGLQGYEQYF.

This clonotype was detected a few times. The V call is TRBV28, the J call TRBJ2-5, with 8 nucleotides matching TRBD1. The V gene end was trimmed by 6 bases and the J gene end by 3 bases; junction bases not matched to a gene: 9. The CDR3 has 15 amino acids. Germline loops: CDR1 MDHEN, CDR2 SYDVKM. CDR3 residues: CASSPRDRPEETQYF. CDR3 sequence (DNA): TGTGCCAGCAGCCCCCGGGACAGGCCTGAAGAGACCCAGTACTTC.

This chain connects TRBV24-1 to TRBJ2-5; 7 positions agree with TRBD1. This CDR3 contains 11 residues. Germline trimming cut 10 bases from V and 5 bases from J; bases unmatched to any gene: 3. Germline CDR1 reads KGHDR; CDR2 reads SFDVKD. CDR3 loop: CATGQRETQYF. The CDR3 coding sequence is TGTGCCACGGGACAGAGGGAGACCCAGTACTTC.